This T cell receptor beta chain was found in a study of immune evolution from preneoplasia to lung adenocarcinoma. TCRdb's table, derived via immunoSEQ multiplex PCR, lists solely in-frame clones and lacks some. The sample yields tens of thousands of clones, 60% to 75% seen once. The CDR3 extends over 16 amino acids. Germline CDR1 is MGHRA and CDR2 is YSYEKL. Trimming took 3 bases from V and 0 from J; bases not matched to a gene: 7. The chain carries TRBV4-1 and TRBJ1-2; 7 positions agree with TRBD1. The source is a person aged 60 to 70 with lung adenocarcinoma. Sample: FFPE invasive lung adenocarcinoma tissue. In DNA form, the CDR3 reads TGCGCCAGCAGCCATCCGAACGACAGGGCTAACTATGGCTACACCTTC. As protein: CASSHPNDRANYGYTF.